In its sample, the clone carrying this T cell receptor beta chain was seen once. Its antigen is unidentified. The CDR3 length is 17 residues. V was cut by 5 bases and J by 0 bases, with 17 bases left in between. Per germline, CDR1 SNHLY and CDR2 FYNNEI. The sample is drawn from a study of cytomegalovirus exposure and HLA in healthy donors. Study-wide points: Donors belonging to an Asian-associated ancestry cluster reportedly showed fewer N-insertions in productive TCRs than the 666-donor mean, according to what a later analysis found.

Primers included in the PCR were 60 Vbeta and 13 Jbeta primers. The data were produced by immunoSEQ multiplex PCR, yet TCRdb's version contains in-frame clones alone and is incomplete. The profile covers roughly 150,000 clones, with 75% appearing a single time and approximately 2.3% taken by the ten largest. The sequenced sample consisted of PBMCs. The receptor was derived from a female donor in good health and CMV-seronegative. The chain combines TRBV2 with TRBJ2-1, with a tentative D call TRBD2 (5 bases). CDR3 region: CASSYPNSEHSYNEQFF. CDR3 coding DNA: TGTGCCAGCAGTTATCCCAATAGCGAGCACTCCTACAATGAGCAGTTCTTC.